The 21 T cell receptor beta chains in this list originate from one sample, sequenced in a study of technical replicates of blood from a handful of donors. The data were produced by immunoSEQ multiplex PCR, yet TCRdb's version contains in-frame clones alone and is incomplete. The sample has approximately 79,000 clones, nearly 98% seen once. The sequenced sample consisted of T cells isolated from PBMCs. Receptor source: a human donor in good health.

CDR3 residues: CASSRTSGYQETQYF. Here the CDR3 DNA reads TGTGCCAGCAGCCGCACTAGCGGGTACCAAGAGACCCAGTACTTC. The V gene is TRBV7-2, the J gene TRBJ2-5; TRBD2 aligns across 9 bases. The CDR3 contains 15 residues. Germline values: CDR1 SGHTA, CDR2 FQGNSA. The V segment lost 5 bases and the J segment 0 bases; nucleotides outside the gene matches: 4.

The chain carries TRBV5-1 and TRBJ2-1; D gene uncertain. The CDR3 loop spans 14 amino acids. The V end lost 2 bases, the J end lost 2 bases, and 8 bases lay between the germline ends. Germline-derived CDR1 and CDR2 are SGHRS and YFSETQ. CDR3 region: CASSFPGPYNEQFF. In nucleotides, the CDR3 is TGCGCCAGCAGCTTCCCTGGGCCCTACAATGAGCAGTTCTTC.

The chain carries TRBV4-1 and TRBJ1-3; D not resolved. Trimming stripped 3 bases from V and 0 bases from J, with 9 bases between. Germline V lookup: CDR1 MGHRA, CDR2 YSYEKL. This CDR3 comprises 15 residues. The CDR3: CASSQPHGSGNTIYF. Written as DNA, the CDR3 is TGCGCCAGCAGCCAGCCTCACGGCTCTGGAAACACCATATATTTT.

This rearrangement joins TRBV7-9 to TRBJ1-1, with D maybe TRBD1 (6 bases). V dropped 5 bases and J dropped 4 bases, with 11 bases sitting between them. Germline CDR1 is SEHNR and CDR2 is FQNEAQ (reference sequence). CDR3 length equals 13 residues. DNA of the CDR3: TGTGCCAGCAGCGGGGGCGGTGGCACTGAAGCTTTCTTT. Translated: CASSGGGGTEAFF. Full variable domain (remainder filled in from reference TRBV7-9 and TRBJ1-1): DTGVSQNPRHKITKRGQNVTFRCDPISEHNRLYWYRQTLGQGPEFLTYFQNEAQLEKSRLLSDRFSAERPKGSFSTLEIQRTEQGDSAMYLCASSGGGGTEAFFGQGTRLTVV.

This clone was counted a single time. The CDR3 here is CASSAGTGGIQPQHF. The CDR3 nucleotides read TGCGCCAGCAGCGCGGGGACAGGGGGAATTCAGCCCCAGCATTTT. This chain connects TRBV5-1 to TRBJ1-5; 11 nucleotides align to TRBD1. The CDR3 covers 15 residues. V shed 4 bases, J shed 6 bases, and the junction held 6 bases outside the gene matches. From germline, CDR1 is SGHRS and CDR2 YFSETQ. Together with reference TRBV5-1 and TRBJ1-5, the CDR3 gives the full variable domain: KAGVTQTPRYLIKTRGQQVTLSCSPISGHRSVSWYQQTPGQGLQFLFEYFSETQRNKGNFPGRFSGRQFSNSRSEMNVSTLELGDSALYLCASSAGTGGIQPQHFGDGTRLSIL.

The genes are TRBV6-1 and TRBJ1-5; no reliable D call. CDR1 is MNHNS and CDR2 is SASEGT in the germline V gene. There are 13 residues in the CDR3. Trimming stripped 8 bases from V and 3 bases from J, with 11 bases between. The CDR3, as DNA: TGTGCCAGCTCTGAGATGTTCAATCAGCCCCAGCATTTT. Translated: CASSEMFNQPQHF.

J is TRBJ2-5 and V is TRBV5-1; D is undetermined. Trimming took 0 bases from V and 5 from J, leaving 11 bases between them. The CDR3 is 14 amino acids. CDR1 SGHRS and CDR2 YFSETQ come from the germline V gene. This CDR3 is CASSLGQLEETQYF. The CDR3 nucleotides read TGCGCCAGCAGCTTGGGGCAGCTAGAGGAGACCCAGTACTTC.

This rearrangement joins TRBV4-2 to TRBJ1-5, with 9 bases identical to TRBD1. Per germline, CDR1 LGHNA and CDR2 YNFKEQ. The ends lost 4 bases at V and 6 bases at J; junction bases unmatched: 13. CDR3 size: 17 residues. The CDR3 loop reads CASSPTTGQGFPQPQHF. The DNA for the CDR3 is TGTGCCAGCAGCCCCACAACCGGACAGGGGTTTCCTCAGCCCCAGCATTTT.

The rearrangement links TRBV7-9 to TRBJ1-2; D not resolved. The CDR3 consists of 14 residues. Germline V gene lookup returns CDR1 SEHNR and CDR2 FQNEAQ (reference sequence). V shed 5 bases and J shed 4 bases, with 14 bases lying between them. The chain's CDR3 is CASSPLGRLYGYTF. DNA for the CDR3: TGTGCCAGCAGCCCGCTTGGCAGACTCTATGGCTACACCTTC.

The V gene is TRBV5-4, the J gene TRBJ1-4, with 7 positions matching TRBD1. The CDR3 covers 15 residues. Looked up from germline, CDR1 is SGHNT and CDR2 is YYREEE (reference sequence). V lost 4 bases and J lost 5; bases outside the gene matches: 8. The CDR3 DNA is TGTGCCAGCAGCCGAGACAGGGTGGGGAATGAAAAACTGTTTTTT. This translates into CASSRDRVGNEKLFF.

The V gene is TRBV2, the J gene TRBJ2-5; TRBD1 aligns across 9 bases. The CDR3 consists of 14 residues. The germline gives CDR1 SNHLY, CDR2 FYNNEI. J lost 3 bases, V lost 4 bases, and 3 bases had no gene match. CDR3 nucleotides: TGTGCCAGCAGTGCTGACAGGGGGGAAGAGACCCAGTACTTC. This gives the protein CASSADRGEETQYF. Using reference TRBV2 and TRBJ2-5 for the parts outside the CDR3, the full variable domain is EPEVTQTPSHQVTQMGQEVILRCVPISNHLYFYWYRQILGQKVEFLVSFYNNEISEKSEIFDDQFSVERPDGSNFTLKIRSTKLEDSAMYFCASSADRGEETQYFGPGTRLLVL.

The chain employs TRBV28 and TRBJ1-2; TRBD1 matches 8 bases. The CDR3 extends over 13 amino acids. Germline assignment: CDR1 MDHEN and CDR2 SYDVKM. V was clipped by 8 bases and J by 2 bases; unmatched bases: 4. The CDR3 sequence: CASGRGPNYGYTF. In DNA, the CDR3 is TGTGCCAGCGGCAGGGGGCCAAACTATGGCTACACCTTC.

The rearrangement uses TRBV2 and TRBJ2-3; the D is unclear. The V end lost 7 bases, the J end lost 6 bases, and 14 bases lay between the germline ends. CDR1 and CDR2 from the germline V gene are SNHLY and FYNNEI. This CDR3 contains 13 residues. CDR3 nucleotides: TGTGCCAGCACCAGACAAGTACAGGATACGCAGTATTTT. This translates into CASTRQVQDTQYF.

The chain has TRBV5-4 and TRBJ1-2, with 9 bases fitting TRBD1. Per germline, CDR1 SGHNT and CDR2 YYREEE (reference sequence). V shed 2 bases and J 4 bases; nucleotides not matched to a gene: 6. There are 15 residues in the CDR3. The CDR3 DNA reads as TGTGCCAGCAGCTTTTGGGACAGGGACTCCTATGGCTACACCTTC. It yields the protein CASSFWDRDSYGYTF.

The chain recombines TRBV27 with TRBJ2-1, with 11 bases lining up with TRBD1. Trimming cost V 5 bases and J 8 bases; bases outside gene matches: 8. Germline-derived CDR1 and CDR2 are MNHEY and SMNVEV (reference sequence). The CDR3 consists of 15 residues. This chain's CDR3 is CASSPRTGGRDEQFF. CDR3 sequence (DNA): TGTGCCAGCAGTCCGCGGACAGGGGGCCGGGATGAGCAGTTCTTC.

The V gene is TRBV4-1, the J gene TRBJ2-4; a weak D match, TRBD2 (5 bases). The CDR3 covers 17 residues. V was pared by 4 bases and J by 5 bases, with 21 bases between. From germline, CDR1 is MGHRA and CDR2 YSYEKL. CDR3 sequence (DNA): TGCGCCAGCAGCCGGATGAGAGCGGCCCTGAGGGAAAACATTCAGTACTTC. Its translation: CASSRMRAALRENIQYF.

The V call is TRBV9, the J call TRBJ1-1; a weak D match, TRBD1 (6 bases). CDR3 length: 15 residues. CDR1 and CDR2 (germline): SGDLS, YYNGEE. Trimming cost V 3 bases and J 2 bases, with 14 bases left between them. The CDR3 spells CASSAGGQSNTEAFF. The CDR3 DNA sequence: TGTGCCAGCAGCGCCGGAGGACAGAGTAACACTGAAGCTTTCTTT.

The V gene is TRBV4-1, the J gene TRBJ2-5; 13 bases are shared with TRBD2. This CDR3 contains 15 residues. With V trimmed by 2 bases and J by 5 bases, 2 bases remained unmatched. Germline CDR1 and CDR2: MGHRA and YSYEKL. The DNA of the CDR3 is TGCGCCAGCAGCCAACCGACTAGCGGGAGGGAGACCCAGTACTTC. It translates to CASSQPTSGRETQYF.

A remark on this clone: The junction departs from germline at one end; a sequencing error may be responsible. This chain uses TRBV6-5 with TRBJ2-3, with TRBD1 identical over 10 bases. Per the germline V gene, CDR1 is MNHEY and CDR2 is SVGAGI. This CDR3 region has 15 residues. DNA of the CDR3: TGTGCAAGCAGATGGTCCGACAGGGGGCGAGGTACGCAGTATTTT. This encodes CASRWSDRGRGTQYF.

The chain joins TRBV7-9 to TRBJ2-1; TRBD2 agrees at 7 bases. CDR3 size: 14 residues. Germline trimming cut 2 bases from V and 7 bases from J; bases unmatched to any gene: 5. From germline, CDR1 is SEHNR and CDR2 FQNEAQ (reference sequence). The chain's CDR3 is CASSLSGTLNEQFF. In DNA form, the CDR3 reads TGTGCCAGCAGCTTAAGCGGGACGTTAAATGAGCAGTTCTTC.

The J gene is TRBJ2-5, the V gene TRBV9; TRBD2 agrees at 8 bases. Trimming removed 3 bases from V and 2 bases from J; junction bases left unmatched: 0. Germline V gene data show CDR1 as SGDLS and CDR2 as YYNGEE. This CDR3 comprises 13 residues. DNA of the CDR3: TGTGCCAGCAGCGCGGGGGGGCAAGAGACCCAGTACTTC. Encoded protein: CASSAGGQETQYF.